Shown below are 32 T cell receptor beta chains from a single sample sequenced in a study of tumor and adjacent non-tumor tissue in lung cancer. RNA was extracted from bulk tissue without any cell sorting. A modified ARM-PCR protocol with three rounds of nested PCR amplified TCRbeta. TCRdb redid the calling of the multiplex PCR reads with MiXCR, one entry per CDR3 protein. The table shows fewer than 150,000 distinct CDR3 sequences, with approximately 66% occurring only once. The specimen was lung tumor tissue. These receptors all come from a man aged 55 to 70 with small cell lung cancer.

This clonotype was recorded at least ten times. The chain combines TRBV6-1 with TRBJ1-5, with D perhaps TRBD1 (6 bases). Trimming took 5 bases from V and 7 from J, leaving 18 bases between them. CDR3 size: 15 residues. Germline loops: CDR1 MNHNS, CDR2 SASEGT. CDR3 loop: CASSSTGTSRQPQHF. For the CDR3, the DNA is TGTGCCAGCAGTTCCACAGGGACGTCGAGGCAGCCCCAGCATTTT.

The chain employs TRBV11-2 and TRBJ1-3; D unresolved. The germline V gene has CDR1 SGHAT and CDR2 FQNNGV. Trimming took off 4 bases at V and 9 bases at J, with 19 bases between the two ends. This CDR3 comprises 15 residues. CDR3 in DNA: TGTGCCAGCAGCTCCTGGACGTTCTCTGGTAGCACCATATATTTT. Residues: CASSSWTFSGSTIYF.

This chain uses TRBV5-6 with TRBJ1-6; D not resolved. Germline V CDR1 and CDR2: SGHDT, YYEEEE. The CDR3 length is 13 residues. V shed 0 bases and J shed 6 bases, with 4 bases lying between them. The CDR3, as DNA: TGTGCCAGCAGCTTGGCTGGTAATTCACCCCTCCACTTT. Residues: CASSLAGNSPLHF.

The chain joins TRBV20-1 to TRBJ2-5; TRBD1 matches 7 bases. The CDR3 loop spans 16 amino acids. Germline CDR1 is DFQATT and CDR2 is SNEGSKA (reference sequence). The V gene end was trimmed by 4 bases and the J gene end by 0 bases; junction bases not matched to a gene: 11. CDR3 residues: CSAKPPGQIYQETQYF. The CDR3 nucleotides are TGCAGTGCTAAGCCTCCGGGACAGATTTACCAAGAGACCCAGTACTTC.

On this clonotype: At one end, the junction sequence differs from germline, possibly due to a read error. V usage is TRBV6-1 and J usage is TRBJ2-3; TRBD2 matches 12 bases. CDR1 MNHNS and CDR2 SASEGT come from the germline V gene. This CDR3 is built from 21 residues. The CDR3 DNA is TGTGCCAGCAGTGAACAGCCTACCCTAGCGGGAGGGCCGAGGAACACATATACGCAGTATTTT. It codes for CASSEQPTLAGGPRNTYTQYF.

Turning to this clonotype: This may be a read error: a much more frequent sequence differs by one nucleotide. The V call is TRBV10-3, the J call TRBJ2-1; 8 bases map to TRBD2. The V gene's germline CDR1 is ENHRY and CDR2 SYGVKD. After removal of 10 bases from V and 1 base from J, the junction contained 12 bases not matched to a gene. The CDR3 consists of 16 residues. The CDR3 reads CATRPGLVVSYNEQFF. The DNA of the CDR3 is TGTGCCACACGTCCGGGACTAGTGGTTTCCTACAATGAGCAGTTCTTC.

This clonotype was detected a few times. One base away lies a much larger clone, so this may be a sequencing read error. The J gene is TRBJ2-3, the V gene TRBV6-2 or TRBV6-3; perhaps TRBD1 as D (6 bases). The CDR3 totals 13 residues. Germline CDR1 MNHEY, CDR2 SVGEGT. V was shortened by 7 bases and J by 5 bases, with 13 bases between the two germline ends. The CDR3: CASILGAGDTQYF. The CDR3 DNA reads as TGTGCCAGCATCCTGGGGGCGGGAGATACGCAGTATTTT.

In regard to this clonotype: This could be a read error, since a much larger clone is one nucleotide away. The rearrangement joins TRBV20-1 to TRBJ2-1; 14 nucleotides match TRBD2. This CDR3 contains 15 residues. From germline, CDR1 is DFQATT and CDR2 SNEGSKA (reference sequence). The DNA for the CDR3 is TGCAGTACTAGCCCGGGACTAGCGGGAGCTCGCGAGCAGTTCTTC. This codes for CSTSPGLAGAREQFF.

This clonotype was counted at least ten times. This chain connects TRBV6-1 to TRBJ2-7; 12 nucleotides agree with TRBD2. Germline V gene lookup returns CDR1 MNHNS and CDR2 SASEGT. The CDR3 is 13 amino acids. V lost 7 bases to trimming and J lost 4 bases; unmatched junction nucleotides: 2. The CDR3 DNA reads as TGTGCCAGCAAGACTAGCGGGAGTTACGAGCAGTACTTC. It codes for CASKTSGSYEQYF.

This clonotype was counted many times. V is TRBV6-5 and J is TRBJ1-1, with a tentative D call TRBD1 (6 bases). Trimming stripped 6 bases from V and 8 bases from J, with 13 bases between. The CDR3 loop spans 12 amino acids. The germline gives CDR1 MNHEY, CDR2 SVGAGI. CDR3 sequence reads: CASRVTGTEAFF. Here the CDR3 DNA reads TGTGCCAGCAGGGTTACAGGGACCGAAGCTTTCTTT.

This chain uses TRBV12-3 or TRBV12-4 with TRBJ2-2; 9 nucleotides line up with TRBD2. This CDR3 comprises 15 residues. V trimming: 5 bases; J trimming: 11 bases; junction bases outside the gene matches: 12. The CDR3 loop reads CASSRTSVGIGELFF. The DNA for the CDR3 is TGTGCCAGCAGTCGGACTAGCGTGGGGATCGGTGAGCTGTTTTTT.

Ten or more counts support this clonotype. The chain recombines TRBV29-1 with TRBJ2-4, with 9 nucleotides matching TRBD1. Looked up from germline, CDR1 is SQVTM and CDR2 is ANQGSEA. The CDR3 extends over 18 amino acids. Trimming at V came to 2 bases and at J to 0 bases, leaving 11 bases not matched to a gene. The CDR3 nucleotides are TGCAGCGTTGAAAGGGACAGGGTTGGTATAGTAGCCAAAAACATTCAGTACTTC. Protein sequence: CSVERDRVGIVAKNIQYF. The entire variable domain, with the rest obtained from reference TRBV29-1 and TRBJ2-4, is as follows: SAVISQKPSRDICQRGTSLTIQCQVDSQVTMMFWYRQQPGQSLTLIATANQGSEATYESGFVIDKFPISRPNLTFSTLTVSNMSPEDSSIYLCSVERDRVGIVAKNIQYFGAGTRLSVL.

This clonotype was seen a handful of times. A much bigger clone sits one base away, suggesting this may be a read error. The chain combines TRBV20-1 with TRBJ2-3, with D perhaps TRBD1 or TRBD2 (6 bases each). Germline V gene data show CDR1 as DFQATT and CDR2 as SNEGSKA (reference sequence). CDR3 length: 15 amino acids. DNA of the CDR3: TGCAATGCTGCTGGGGGGCATATGAACACAGATACGCAGTATTTT. This codes for CNAAGGHMNTDTQYF.

This sequence joins TRBV29-1 and TRBJ2-5; no clear D. The CDR3 has 12 residues. Trimming pared 4 bases from V and 7 bases from J, leaving 13 bases between. Germline loops: CDR1 SQVTM, CDR2 ANQGSEA. The chain's CDR3 is CSVVEPAGTQYF. For the CDR3, the DNA is TGCAGCGTTGTGGAACCTGCAGGGACCCAGTACTTC.

Concerning this clonotype: Possible read error: a much larger clone is one base away. The chain links TRBV12-3 or TRBV12-4 to TRBJ1-1; 7 nucleotides match TRBD1. V lost 7 bases and J lost 5; bases outside the gene matches: 10. CDR3 size: 14 residues. CDR3 protein: CASIEQGLETEAFF. CDR3 in DNA: TGTGCCAGCATCGAACAGGGGCTGGAGACTGAAGCTTTCTTT.

A note on this clonotype: Since the CDR3 does not end with the conserved phenylalanine or tryptophan, this likely comes from a read error. The CDR3 nucleotides are TGTGCCAGCAGCTTCGGGACAGGGTATAGTAGTGAGCAGTTCTCC. Its translation: CASSFGTGYSSEQFS. The chain combines TRBV12-3 or TRBV12-4 with TRBJ2-1, with 9 positions matching TRBD1. The V gene end was trimmed by 6 bases and the J gene end by 9 bases; junction bases not matched to a gene: 12. The CDR3 totals 15 residues.

This clonotype was counted at least ten times. The V gene is TRBV20-1, the J gene TRBJ2-3, with unresolved D. V lost 1 base to trimming and J lost 0 bases, with 2 bases between them. CDR1 is DFQATT and CDR2 is SNEGSKA in the germline V gene (reference sequence). The CDR3 totals 12 residues. CDR3 loop: CSARVSTDTQYF. In DNA, the CDR3 is TGCAGTGCTAGAGTTAGCACAGATACGCAGTATTTT.

The chain is built from TRBV6-1 and TRBJ2-7; D remains ambiguous. The CDR3 is 14 amino acids. Germline V gives CDR1 MNHNS, CDR2 SASEGT. V was cut by 3 bases and J by 7 bases, with 16 bases left in between. The CDR3 protein is CASSDPGHFWEQYV. In DNA form, the CDR3 reads TGTGCCAGCAGTGATCCCGGGCACTTTTGGGAGCAGTACGTC.

Worth noting for this clonotype: A clone one base away is much larger, so this may be a read error. This chain's CDR3 is CASSFNGEQFF. The CDR3 DNA follows: TGTGCCAGCAGTTTCAACGGGGAGCAGTTCTTC. This sequence joins TRBV12-3 or TRBV12-4 and TRBJ2-1; D remains ambiguous. The CDR3 totals 11 residues. V shed 3 bases and J shed 10 bases, with 7 bases lying between them.

About this clonotype itself: An end of the junction differs from the germline gene, which may be a read error. The chain joins TRBV20-1 to TRBJ1-5; tentative D call: TRBD1 (5 bases). This CDR3 contains 15 residues. Germline CDR1 DFQATT, CDR2 SNEGSKA (reference sequence). The CDR3: CSASLSVGGNQPQHF. DNA for the CDR3: TGTAGTGCTAGTTTGAGTGTTGGGGGTAATCAGCCCCAGCATTTT.

A note on this clonotype: The junction does not match germline at one end; this may be a read error. This sequence joins TRBV20-1 and TRBJ1-5, with 9 positions matching TRBD1. CDR3 length: 13 amino acids. Germline V gives CDR1 DFQATT, CDR2 SNEGSKA (reference sequence). CDR3 amino acids: CSAKDRGNQPHHF. The CDR3 DNA reads as TGCAGTGCCAAGGACAGGGGCAATCAGCCCCACCATTTT.

This clonotype was seen a handful of times. The chain joins TRBV20-1 to TRBJ2-5; D may be TRBD2 (5 bases). There are 13 residues in the CDR3. The V gene's germline CDR1 is DFQATT and CDR2 SNEGSKA (reference sequence). V dropped 2 bases and J dropped 5 bases, with 12 bases sitting between them. The CDR3 protein is CSARPGGGETQYF. CDR3 DNA sequence: TGCAGTGCTAGACCCGGAGGCGGGGAGACCCAGTACTTC.

Note on this clonotype: One end of the junction is discordant with germline, which a read error may explain. This chain's CDR3 is CSVRAGGSRETQYF. Written as DNA, the CDR3 is TGCAGTGTTAGGGCGGGAGGATCGCGAGAGACACAGTACTTC. The V call is TRBV20-1, the J call TRBJ2-5; 8 bases agree with TRBD2. CDR3 length: 14 residues. The germline gives CDR1 DFQATT, CDR2 SNEGSKA (reference sequence).

This chain joins TRBV11-3 and TRBJ2-1; unclear D gene. The V end lost 3 bases, the J end lost 12 bases, and 18 bases lay between the germline ends. Germline V gene sequence: CDR1 SGHNT, CDR2 YENEEA. The CDR3 is 14 residues long. The CDR3 nucleotides read TGTGCCAGCAGCTTGGCCGGGCCCTACGATGGGCAGTTCTTC. This encodes CASSLAGPYDGQFF.

The chain is built from TRBV28 and TRBJ2-6; D is uncertain. The CDR3 totals 13 residues. V was pared by 6 bases and J by 1 base, with 4 bases between. Germline CDR1 is MDHEN and CDR2 is SYDVKM. DNA of the CDR3: TGTGCCAGCAGCCAATCTGGGGCCAACGTCCTGACTTTC. Protein sequence: CASSQSGANVLTF.

Ten or more counts support this clonotype. The chain combines TRBV12-3 or TRBV12-4 with TRBJ2-7; 9 nucleotides line up with TRBD1. The CDR3 extends over 15 amino acids. Germline trimming cut 7 bases from V and 2 bases from J; bases unmatched to any gene: 9. CDR3: CASTSGTGFTYEQYF. The CDR3 nucleotides read TGTGCCAGCACCTCCGGGACAGGGTTTACCTACGAGCAGTACTTC.

Remarks on this clonotype: In this CDR3 the conserved last residue, phenylalanine or tryptophan, is missing, so a read error is likely. The rearrangement joins TRBV11-1 to TRBJ2-7, with D maybe TRBD1 (6 bases). Germline CDR1 is SGHAT and CDR2 is FQDESV (reference sequence). The CDR3 has 14 residues. CDR3 DNA sequence: TGTGCCAGCAGCTTAGACAGGGATGCCTACGGGCAGTACCTC. It codes for CASSLDRDAYGQYL.

Of note for this clonotype: One junction end does not reproduce the germline sequence, and a read error may be involved. The chain employs TRBV12-3 or TRBV12-4 and TRBJ1-1; 7 bases match TRBD1. The CDR3 consists of 13 residues. The CDR3 nucleotides read TGTGCCTGCAGTTTCGACAGGGTCACTGAAGCTTTCTTT. Protein product: CACSFDRVTEAFF.

This clonotype appeared a few times. J is TRBJ1-4 and V is TRBV4-2; D call uncertain. Germline V gives CDR1 LGHNA, CDR2 YNFKEQ. The CDR3 is 15 residues long. Trimming cost V 1 base and J 6 bases, with 12 bases left between them. The CDR3: CASSQVVGDDEKLFF. As DNA, the CDR3 is TGTGCCAGCAGCCAAGTTGTTGGGGATGATGAAAAACTGTTTTTT.

Points on this clonotype: A much more abundant neighbour one base away suggests this may be a read error. The rearrangement links TRBV12-3 or TRBV12-4 to TRBJ2-1; the match to TRBD1 covers 7 bases. There are 14 residues in the CDR3. The CDR3 region is CANSLNRGSNEQFF. CDR3 bases: TGTGCCAACAGTTTGAACAGGGGATCAAATGAGCAGTTCTTC.

The CDR3 is CASCSSTTGHSPDTQYF. As DNA, the CDR3 is TGTGCCAGCTGTTCCTCAACCACGGGACACTCACCAGATACGCAGTATTTT. The rearrangement links TRBV6-1 to TRBJ2-3; perhaps TRBD1 as D (6 bases). The V and J ends lost 8 bases and 4 bases respectively, with 25 bases between them. Germline CDR1 is MNHNS and CDR2 is SASEGT. The CDR3 is made up of 17 amino acids.

In this sample, this clonotype turned up many times. The chain couples TRBV6-1 to TRBJ2-7, with a possible D match to TRBD2 (6 bases). CDR1 is MNHNS and CDR2 is SASEGT in the germline V gene. This CDR3 is built from 12 residues. Trimming left V 7 bases short and J 3 bases short, with 10 bases between. DNA of the CDR3: TGTGCCAGCAAGTCCGGGAGCTACGAGCAGTACTTC. Its translation is CASKSGSYEQYF.